The subject of this entry is one T cell receptor beta chain. The CDR3 has 14 residues. V was trimmed by 2 bases and J by 3 bases, leaving 10 bases between them. Germline loops: CDR1 SGHTA, CDR2 FQGNSA. From blood CD8+ and CD4+ T cells, the TCR beta chain was sequenced. The authors negatively isolated CD8+ and CD4+ T cells and FACS-enriched TEMRA cells. This entry comes from a study of CD8 T cells in Susac syndrome. With random hexamers, roughly 0.45 to 1 ug RNA was reverse transcribed. Amplification of TCR beta CDR3 across 54 Vbeta and 13 Jbeta was performed with immunoSEQ multiplex PCR. TCRdb reanalysed the immunoSEQ multiplex PCR reads using MiXCR and keeps one entry per CDR3 protein. The data show tens of thousands of distinct CDR3 sequences, about 95% seen once.

The chain is built from TRBV7-2 and TRBJ1-2; possible D gene TRBD1, 5 bases. Sequencing was carried out using CD8+ T cells from PBMCs. This sequence was found in a human donor in good health. CDR3 DNA: TGTGCCAGCAGCTTAATGGACATGGACTATGGCTACACCTTC. Amino acids: CASSLMDMDYGYTF.